The clone carrying this T cell receptor beta chain was recorded at least ten times. Its antigen remains unidentified. Individuals selected for sequencing had exhibited CD8+CD57+ cell expansion on flow cytometry. As a group, the patients uniformly had severe acquired aplastic anemia. This record comes from a study of CD8+CD57+ T cells in acquired aplastic anemia. Study overall: The sorted CD4+ and CD8+ cells yielded an average approximately 3.2 ug of DNA. Study findings and constraints: Almost 30 shared CD8+ CDR3s appeared highly expressed within patients' immunodominant clones.

The CDR3 consists of 15 residues. Trimming cost V 3 bases and J 6 bases; bases outside gene matches: 4. Germline V CDR1 and CDR2: SGHTA, FQGNSA. It was genomic DNA that served as the template for profiling TCR beta VDJ and CDR3. TCRdb processed the reads anew with MiXCR; each CDR3 protein has one entry. The sample holds roughly 120,000 distinct CDR3 sequences, 45% to 60% seen once. This clonotype originated in a human donor with aplastic anemia. The specimen sequenced was sorted CD4+, CD8+, or CD8+CD57+ T cells (not recorded which) from PBMCs. This chain uses TRBV7-2 with TRBJ1-5; 11 positions match TRBD1. The CDR3 loop reads CASSLDRGLSQPQHF. The CDR3 DNA is TGTGCCAGCAGCTTGGACAGGGGGCTGAGTCAGCCCCAGCATTTT.